This T cell receptor (beta chain) was found in a study of monozygotic twins with inflammatory bowel disease. No DNA is given; TCRdb re-called the 5' RACE reads and lists each CDR3 protein once. This sample contains around 410,000 distinct CDR3 sequences. Germline V CDR1 and CDR2: DFQATT, SNEGSKA (reference sequence). The CDR3 is made up of 12 amino acids. What was sequenced was blood. The TCR sequence derives from a human donor with ulcerative colitis or Crohn's disease, or a healthy co-twin of an affected twin (not recorded which). The chain joins TRBV20-1 to TRBJ2-1. The CDR3 sequence is CSAIETVGEQFF.